The T cell receptor (beta chain) under discussion was sequenced for a study of shared clonotypes between healthy human individuals. Study-wide background: A couple of female and three male donors aged 18 to 49 were enrolled. There were three CD4 naive, three CD4 memory, two CD8 naive and one CD8 memory plates per donor.

The CDR3 is 15 amino acids. The V gene end was trimmed by 2 bases and the J gene end by 9 bases; junction bases not matched to a gene: 7. Germline V gene data show CDR1 as SGHVS and CDR2 as FNYEAQ. Naive CD8 cells, CD45RO-negative and positively selected for CCR7, excluded terminally differentiated effector memory CD45RA+ cells. In the authors' methods: As immunoSEQ supplied junction-only sequences (without quality scores), filtering differed. Only in-frame clones appear in the TCRdb table, and some are missing; sequencing was by immunoSEQ multiplex PCR. V and J calls plus clone size are reproduced from that table; the DNA served to infer D and trimming. The repertoire holds about 590,000 clones, with nearly 97% as singletons.

The sequencing input was naive CD8+ T cells sorted from blood. This clonotype was sampled from a woman aged 25 to 39 in good health. This chain joins TRBV7-6 and TRBJ2-1; 10 nucleotides line up with TRBD2. The CDR3 region has the DNA TGTGCCAGCAGCTTACTAGCGGGAGAGGCGGGTGAGCAGTTCTTC. Translating gives CASSLLAGEAGEQFF.